This TCR beta chain was identified during a study of blood T cells in healthy people across ages. Turning to the study itself: For every two T cells, template switching captured about one barcoded beta molecule.

Samples each yielded at least 5.5 micrograms of total RNA. Whole-study results and caveats: The lack of PBMC sorting stopped any conclusive naive versus antigen-experienced comparison.

Details on this clonotype: No antigen is known for it.

The authors ran a second PCR of 7 to 11 cycles using a sample-barcoded 5' primer and a J-beta primer mix. TCRdb fed the 5' RACE reads into MiXCR, producing one record per CDR3 protein. The data contain fewer than 900,000 distinct CDR3 sequences, 49% of them singletons. This CDR3 spans 16 amino acids. V lost 5 bases and J lost 1; bases outside the gene matches: 11. The germline V gene encodes CDR1 PRHDT and CDR2 FYEKMQ (reference sequence). The receptor comes from a woman aged 60-70 years in good health. This chain links TRBV13 with TRBJ2-7; the match to TRBD1 covers 7 bases. Sequencing used blood. Here the CDR3 reads CASSGRQGGLSYEQYF. The DNA of the CDR3 is TGTGCCAGCAGCGGCCGACAAGGGGGCCTGTCCTACGAGCAGTACTTC.